The 8 T cell receptor beta chains below all came from one sample that was sequenced in a study of cytomegalovirus exposure and HLA in healthy donors. The PCR contained 60 Vbeta and 13 Jbeta primers. Data came from immunoSEQ multiplex PCR; TCRdb stores just in-frame clones and leaves some out. The sample gives some 190,000 clones, around 80% of which show up once; 1.4% is in the top ten. Sequenced input: PBMCs. These receptors were obtained from a man aged 18 to 29 in good health and CMV-seronegative.

This clone was observed a handful of times. V and J are TRBV7-9 and TRBJ1-5; no reliable D call. V was clipped by 1 base and J by 6 bases, with 7 bases between them. The CDR3 has 13 amino acids. Germline-derived CDR1 and CDR2 are SEHNR and FQNEAQ (reference sequence). The CDR3 DNA is TGTGCCAGCAGCTTAGGGTTCGGTCAGCCCCAGCATTTT. This translates into CASSLGFGQPQHF.

This rearrangement joins TRBV5-8 to TRBJ2-3; D possibly corresponds to TRBD2 (5 bases). V lost 0 bases and J 0 bases, leaving 17 bases between the germline ends. CDR1 and CDR2 from the germline V gene are SGHTS and YDEGEE. The CDR3 runs to 18 residues. The CDR3 spells CASSLGALGASSTDTQYF. In nucleotides, the CDR3 is TGTGCCAGCAGCTTGGGGGCACTAGGAGCGTCTAGCACAGATACGCAGTATTTT.

The rearrangement links TRBV30 to TRBJ2-2; 7 nucleotides line up with TRBD2. The germline gives CDR1 GTSNPN, CDR2 SVGIG (reference sequence). J was trimmed by 0 bases and V by 8 bases; bases with no gene match: 9. This CDR3 comprises 15 residues. CDR3 nucleotide sequence: TGTGCCCTACGGCGGGAGAATACGAACACCGGGGAGCTGTTTTTT. It codes for CALRRENTNTGELFF.

V and J are TRBV7-6 and TRBJ2-7; TRBD2 aligns across 13 bases. There are 20 residues in the CDR3. Germline V gives CDR1 SGHVS, CDR2 FNYEAQ. With 0 bases clipped from V and 1 base from J, the junction kept 12 bases outside the gene matches. Here the CDR3 reads CASSLAPPGLAGEGSYEQYF. CDR3 DNA: TGTGCCAGCAGCTTAGCCCCTCCTGGACTAGCGGGAGAGGGGTCCTACGAGCAGTACTTC.

V is TRBV7-2 and J is TRBJ2-1; 7 bases align to TRBD2. This CDR3 is 15 amino acids long. The J segment lost 4 bases and the V segment lost 0 bases, leaving 3 bases of the junction unmatched. Germline-derived CDR1 and CDR2 are SGHTA and FQGNSA. The CDR3 region is CASSLALAAYNEQFF. CDR3 DNA: TGTGCCAGCAGCTTAGCGCTAGCGGCGTACAATGAGCAGTTCTTC.

This chain uses TRBV18 with TRBJ1-5, with 8 nucleotides matching TRBD1. The CDR3 runs to 16 residues. Germline V gene data show CDR1 as KGHSH and CDR2 as LQKENI. The junction had 6 bases not matched to a gene; V was cut back by 2 bases and J by 3 bases. The CDR3 region has the DNA TGTGCCAGCTCACCAGATGGACAGGGCAACAATCAGCCCCAGCATTTT. It yields the protein CASSPDGQGNNQPQHF.

This chain joins TRBV30 and TRBJ1-1; 9 bases match TRBD1. With V trimmed by 3 bases and J by 4 bases, 15 bases remained unmatched. Germline V lookup: CDR1 GTSNPN, CDR2 SVGIG (reference sequence). This CDR3 region has 17 residues. CDR3 loop: CAWSTLGQGLLGTEAFF. As DNA, the CDR3 is TGTGCCTGGAGCACCTTAGGACAGGGGTTGTTGGGCACTGAAGCTTTCTTT. The full variable domain, completed using reference TRBV30 and TRBJ1-1, is SQTIHQWPATLVQPVGSPLSLECTVEGTSNPNLYWYRQAAGRGLQLLFYSVGIGQISSEVPQNLSASRPQDRQFILSSKKLLLSDSGFYLCAWSTLGQGLLGTEAFFGQGTRLTVV.

The rearrangement uses TRBV30 and TRBJ2-5, with D tentatively TRBD1 (6 bases). The end of the DNA aligns better with TRBJ2-7, so the J call may be wrong. The germline V gene has CDR1 GTSNPN and CDR2 SVGIG (reference sequence). The CDR3 runs 14 residues. For the CDR3, the DNA is TGTGCCTGGAATGGGGGCAGGGGCGGGTACGAGCAGTACTTC. This encodes CAWNGGRGGYEQYF.